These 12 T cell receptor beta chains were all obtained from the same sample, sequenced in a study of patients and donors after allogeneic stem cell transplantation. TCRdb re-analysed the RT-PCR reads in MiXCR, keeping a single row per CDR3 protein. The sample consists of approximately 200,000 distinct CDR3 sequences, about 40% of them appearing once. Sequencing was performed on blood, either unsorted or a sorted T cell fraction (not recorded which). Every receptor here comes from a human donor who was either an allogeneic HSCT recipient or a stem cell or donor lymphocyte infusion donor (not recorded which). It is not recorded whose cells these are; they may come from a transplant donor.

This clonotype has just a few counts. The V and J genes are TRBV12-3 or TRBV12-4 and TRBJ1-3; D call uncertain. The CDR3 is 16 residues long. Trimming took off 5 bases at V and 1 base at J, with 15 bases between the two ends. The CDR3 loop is CASSPLGFGSGNTIYF. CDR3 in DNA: TGTGCCAGCAGTCCCCTGGGGTTCGGATCTGGAAACACCATATATTTT.

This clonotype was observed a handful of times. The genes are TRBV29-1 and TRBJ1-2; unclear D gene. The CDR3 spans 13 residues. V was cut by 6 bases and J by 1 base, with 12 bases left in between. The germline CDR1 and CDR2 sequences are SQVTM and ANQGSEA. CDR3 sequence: CSVLDSFNYGYTF. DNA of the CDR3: TGCAGCGTGCTAGATAGCTTTAACTATGGCTACACCTTC.

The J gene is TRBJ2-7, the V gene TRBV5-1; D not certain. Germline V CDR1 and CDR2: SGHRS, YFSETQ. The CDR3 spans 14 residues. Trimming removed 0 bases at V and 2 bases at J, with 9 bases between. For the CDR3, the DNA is TGCGCCAGCAGCTTGGCGGCAGGAGCCTACGAGCAGTACTTC. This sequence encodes CASSLAAGAYEQYF.

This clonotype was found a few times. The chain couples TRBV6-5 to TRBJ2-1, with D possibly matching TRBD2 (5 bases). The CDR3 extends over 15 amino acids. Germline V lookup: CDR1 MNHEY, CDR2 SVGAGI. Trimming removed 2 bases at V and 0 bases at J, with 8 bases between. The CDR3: CASSYTGSSYNEQFF. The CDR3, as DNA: TGTGCCAGCAGTTACACGGGATCCTCCTACAATGAGCAGTTCTTC.

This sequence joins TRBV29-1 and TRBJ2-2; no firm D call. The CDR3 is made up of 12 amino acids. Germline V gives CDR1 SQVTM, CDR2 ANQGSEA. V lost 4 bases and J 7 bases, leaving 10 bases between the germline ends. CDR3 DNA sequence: TGCAGCGTTGTTTCAGCTAGCGGGGAGCTGTTTTTT. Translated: CSVVSASGELFF.

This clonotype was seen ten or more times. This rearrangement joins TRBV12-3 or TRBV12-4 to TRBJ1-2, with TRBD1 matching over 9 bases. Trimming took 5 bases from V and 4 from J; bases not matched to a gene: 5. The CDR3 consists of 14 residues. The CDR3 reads CASSPRDRAYGYTF. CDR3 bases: TGTGCCAGCAGTCCGCGGGACAGGGCCTATGGCTACACCTTC.

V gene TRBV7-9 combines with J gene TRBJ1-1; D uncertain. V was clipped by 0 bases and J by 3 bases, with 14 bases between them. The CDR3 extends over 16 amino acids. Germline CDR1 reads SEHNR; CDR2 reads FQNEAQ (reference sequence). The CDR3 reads CASSLASAGRHTEAFF. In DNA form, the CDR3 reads TGTGCCAGCAGCTTAGCCTCAGCAGGCAGGCACACTGAAGCTTTCTTT.

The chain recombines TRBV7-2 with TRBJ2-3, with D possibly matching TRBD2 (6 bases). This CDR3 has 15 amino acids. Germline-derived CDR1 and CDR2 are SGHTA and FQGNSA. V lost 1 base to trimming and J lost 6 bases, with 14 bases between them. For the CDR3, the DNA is TGTGCCAGCAGCTTAGGCGGGAATCTACGGGATACGCAGTATTTT. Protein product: CASSLGGNLRDTQYF.

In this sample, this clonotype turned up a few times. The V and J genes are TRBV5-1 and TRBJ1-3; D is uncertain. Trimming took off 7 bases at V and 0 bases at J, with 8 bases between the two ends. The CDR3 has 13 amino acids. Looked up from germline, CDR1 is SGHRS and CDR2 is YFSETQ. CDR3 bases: TGCGCCAGCTGGGAGTTCTCTGGAAACACCATATATTTT. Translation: CASWEFSGNTIYF. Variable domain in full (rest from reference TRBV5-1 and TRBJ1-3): KAGVTQTPRYLIKTRGQQVTLSCSPISGHRSVSWYQQTPGQGLQFLFEYFSETQRNKGNFPGRFSGRQFSNSRSEMNVSTLELGDSALYLCASWEFSGNTIYFGEGSWLTVV.

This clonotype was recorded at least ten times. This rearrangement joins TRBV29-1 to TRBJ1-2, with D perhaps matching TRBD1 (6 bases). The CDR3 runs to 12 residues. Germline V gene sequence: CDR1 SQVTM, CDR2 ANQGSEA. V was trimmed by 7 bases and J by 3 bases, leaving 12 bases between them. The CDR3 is CSASDSYYGYTF. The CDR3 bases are TGCAGCGCCTCGGACAGCTACTATGGCTACACCTTC.

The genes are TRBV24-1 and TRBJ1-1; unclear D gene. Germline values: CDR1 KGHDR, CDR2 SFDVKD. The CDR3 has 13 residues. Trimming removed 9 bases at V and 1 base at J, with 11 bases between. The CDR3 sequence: CATVGASNTEAFF. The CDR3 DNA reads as TGTGCCACCGTGGGTGCATCGAACACTGAAGCTTTCTTT.

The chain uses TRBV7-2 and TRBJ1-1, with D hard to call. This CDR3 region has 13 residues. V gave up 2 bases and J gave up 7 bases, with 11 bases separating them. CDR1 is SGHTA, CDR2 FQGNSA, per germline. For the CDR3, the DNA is TGTGCCAGCAGCTTATACGGGGTCGGTGAAGCTTTCTTT. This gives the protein CASSLYGVGEAFF.